This TCR beta chain appears in the sequencing data of a study of blood T cells in healthy people across ages. The study's findings and limits: With age, beta diversity per million T cells declined roughly linearly, significantly by approximately 40.

A remark on this clonotype: Its antigen is unidentified.

Healthy Caucasian individuals from Russia aged roughly 6 to 90 served as donors. Sample-barcoded 5' priming and a J-beta primer mix drove a second PCR of 7 to 11 cycles. TCRdb re-called the 5' RACE reads through MiXCR, storing one row per CDR3 protein. The sample contains hundreds of thousands of distinct CDR3 sequences, more than 40% of which appear only once. This TCR was recovered from a woman aged 60-70 years in good health. The sequencing input was blood.

CDR3 nucleotides: TGTGCCAGCACCCAAGCCGGTTTCTCAGGGGAGACCCAGTACTTC. Amino acids: CASTQAGFSGETQYF. The chain has TRBV28 and TRBJ2-5, with D perhaps TRBD1 (5 bases). The germline V and J ends were trimmed by 7 bases and 5 bases, with 20 bases remaining between them. The CDR3 length is 15 residues. Germline V gives CDR1 MDHEN, CDR2 SYDVKM.